The rows below give T cell receptor beta chains drawn from one sample of a study of beta chain features in type 1 diabetes. Here immunoSEQ multiplex PCR was the method, and the copy in TCRdb shows in-frame clones only, minus some. The sample lists hundreds of thousands of clones; roughly 16% were seen once. Sequencing input: naive CD4+ T cells from blood. The source of these receptors is a man younger than 30 in good health. Each CDR3 is given with its conserved first and last residue. A D gene is named only where the DNA matches it firmly. Part of the rows lack a size; the others show once, few, many or a class for expanded clones.

D gene: .; V gene: TRBV5-4; clone size: few; J gene: TRBJ1-2; CDR3 protein: CASRKGLLPRTF; CDR3 DNA: TGTGCCAGCAGGAAAGGGCTTCTTCCACGCACCTTC
D gene: .; V gene: TRBV5-1; clone size: few; J gene: TRBJ2-1; CDR3 protein: CASSLSVNSNNEQFF; CDR3 DNA: TGCGCCAGCAGCTTGAGCGTTAATAGCAACAATGAGCAGTTCTTC
D gene: TRBD1; V gene: TRBV7-9; clone size: .; J gene: TRBJ1-2; CDR3 protein: CASSRGTDTNYGYTF; CDR3 DNA: TGTGCCAGCAGCCGCGGGACAGATACTAACTATGGCTACACCTTC
D gene: .; V gene: TRBV7-3; clone size: few; J gene: TRBJ2-1; CDR3 protein: CASSLTTYHEQFF; CDR3 DNA: TGTGCCAGCAGCTTAACCACTTACCATGAGCAGTTCTTC
D gene: .; V gene: TRBV11-2; clone size: few; J gene: TRBJ1-1; CDR3 protein: CASSFFSEAFF; CDR3 DNA: TGTGCCAGCAGCTTCTTCAGTGAAGCTTTCTTT
D gene: .; V gene: TRBV7-9; clone size: few; J gene: TRBJ2-4; CDR3 protein: CASSLRGQGALAKNIQYF; CDR3 DNA: TGTGCCAGCAGCTTGAGGGGTCAGGGAGCCTTAGCCAAAAACATTCAGTACTTC
D gene: .; V gene: TRBV2; clone size: few; J gene: TRBJ2-5; CDR3 protein: CASSGRTVWETQYF; CDR3 DNA: TGTGCCAGCAGTGGAAGGACAGTTTGGGAGACCCAGTACTTC
D gene: TRBD1; V gene: TRBV28; clone size: .; J gene: TRBJ1-1; CDR3 protein: CASSFQTGVRTEAFF; CDR3 DNA: TGTGCCAGCAGTTTTCAGACAGGGGTGAGGACTGAAGCTTTCTTT
D gene: .; V gene: TRBV10-3; clone size: few; J gene: TRBJ1-5; CDR3 protein: CAISDTGGREGTQPQHF; CDR3 DNA: TGTGCCATCAGTGATACGGGCGGTAGGGAGGGAACGCAGCCCCAGCATTTT
D gene: TRBD1; V gene: TRBV5-4; clone size: .; J gene: TRBJ2-3; CDR3 protein: CASSLPGGRDTQYF; CDR3 DNA: TGTGCCAGCAGCTTGCCAGGGGGCAGAGATACGCAGTATTTT
D gene: TRBD1; V gene: TRBV5-1; clone size: few; J gene: TRBJ1-2; CDR3 protein: CASSLGTGNAYGYTF; CDR3 DNA: TGCGCCAGCAGCTTAGGGACAGGGAACGCTTATGGCTACACCTTC
D gene: .; V gene: TRBV29-1; clone size: .; J gene: TRBJ1-1; CDR3 protein: CSVVPQPGGGAFF; CDR3 DNA: TGCAGCGTTGTCCCACAGCCGGGCGGTGGAGCTTTCTTT
D gene: .; V gene: TRBV1; clone size: few; J gene: TRBJ1-5; CDR3 protein: CTSSQERGPQPQHF; CDR3 DNA: TGCACCAGCAGCCAAGAAAGAGGGCCTCAGCCCCAGCATTTT
D gene: TRBD1; V gene: TRBV9; clone size: .; J gene: TRBJ2-1; CDR3 protein: CASSVVVGTGEQFF; CDR3 DNA: TGTGCCAGCAGCGTAGTTGTCGGGACAGGTGAGCAGTTCTTC
D gene: .; V gene: TRBV5-1; clone size: .; J gene: TRBJ1-5; CDR3 protein: CASSLRGDSNQPQHF; CDR3 DNA: TGCGCCAGCAGCTTGCGAGGGGATAGCAATCAGCCCCAGCATTTT
D gene: .; V gene: TRBV29-1; clone size: .; J gene: TRBJ1-2; CDR3 protein: CSVGVKANYGYTF; CDR3 DNA: TGCAGCGTTGGGGTAAAAGCTAACTATGGCTACACCTTC
D gene: TRBD2; V gene: TRBV7-2; clone size: few; J gene: TRBJ2-3; CDR3 protein: CASSLAFSGGASTDTQYF; CDR3 DNA: TGTGCCAGCAGCTTAGCCTTTAGCGGGGGGGCTAGCACAGATACGCAGTATTTT
D gene: TRBD2; V gene: TRBV6-1; clone size: .; J gene: TRBJ2-1; CDR3 protein: CASTPGLAVYNEQFF; CDR3 DNA: TGTGCCAGCACCCCGGGACTAGCGGTTTACAATGAGCAGTTCTTC
D gene: TRBD1; V gene: TRBV6-1; clone size: few; J gene: TRBJ1-5; CDR3 protein: CASSERDRGRDQPQHF; CDR3 DNA: TGTGCCAGCAGTGAAAGGGACAGGGGACGGGATCAGCCCCAGCATTTT
D gene: TRBD1; V gene: TRBV6-1; clone size: few; J gene: TRBJ2-4; CDR3 protein: CASRDRGPAKNIQYF; CDR3 DNA: TGTGCCAGCAGAGACAGGGGGCCGGCCAAAAACATTCAGTACTTC
D gene: TRBD1; V gene: TRBV5-1; clone size: few; J gene: TRBJ2-3; CDR3 protein: CASSRVQGSADTQYF; CDR3 DNA: TGCGCCAGCAGCCGCGTACAGGGGTCGGCAGATACGCAGTATTTT
D gene: .; V gene: TRBV18; clone size: few; J gene: TRBJ2-3; CDR3 protein: CASSPFVNTDTQYF; CDR3 DNA: TGTGCCAGCTCACCCTTCGTCAACACAGATACGCAGTATTTT
D gene: .; V gene: TRBV7-3; clone size: few; J gene: TRBJ2-3; CDR3 protein: CASSPGARTDTQYF; CDR3 DNA: TGTGCCAGCAGCCCTGGGGCCAGGACAGATACGCAGTATTTT
D gene: .; V gene: TRBV18; clone size: .; J gene: TRBJ1-2; CDR3 protein: CASSPTRAVPYTF; CDR3 DNA: TGTGCCAGCTCACCCACCAGGGCAGTACCCTACACCTTC